This T cell receptor beta chain derives from a study of blood T cell repertoires in COVID-19. At the level of the study: The United States, Italy and Spain supplied acute and convalescent COVID-19 samples. T cells, B-cell-depleted T cells, or PBMCs supplied cDNA or gDNA.

V shed 8 bases, J shed 3 bases, and the junction held 6 bases outside the gene matches. The germline CDR1 and CDR2 sequences are LGHNA and YNFKEQ. CDR3 length: 14 amino acids. In the source study's methods: For nucleated cells, counts were estimated from reference gene primer amplification. Some clones are missing from TCRdb's copy, which holds only in-frame ones; the method was immunoSEQ multiplex PCR. That table is the source of V, J and clone size, and D and trimming were worked out from the DNA. The data contain about 40,000 clones, roughly four fifths of them singletons. This chain uses TRBV4-2 with TRBJ1-4; 7 nucleotides align to TRBD1. The clonotype was recovered from a human donor with acute or convalescent COVID-19. The donor label of this sample is uncertain. The sample consisted of peripheral blood. CDR3 nucleotides: TGTGCCAGCCAACCGGGACAGTCTAATGAAAAACTGTTTTTT. Its protein is CASQPGQSNEKLFF.